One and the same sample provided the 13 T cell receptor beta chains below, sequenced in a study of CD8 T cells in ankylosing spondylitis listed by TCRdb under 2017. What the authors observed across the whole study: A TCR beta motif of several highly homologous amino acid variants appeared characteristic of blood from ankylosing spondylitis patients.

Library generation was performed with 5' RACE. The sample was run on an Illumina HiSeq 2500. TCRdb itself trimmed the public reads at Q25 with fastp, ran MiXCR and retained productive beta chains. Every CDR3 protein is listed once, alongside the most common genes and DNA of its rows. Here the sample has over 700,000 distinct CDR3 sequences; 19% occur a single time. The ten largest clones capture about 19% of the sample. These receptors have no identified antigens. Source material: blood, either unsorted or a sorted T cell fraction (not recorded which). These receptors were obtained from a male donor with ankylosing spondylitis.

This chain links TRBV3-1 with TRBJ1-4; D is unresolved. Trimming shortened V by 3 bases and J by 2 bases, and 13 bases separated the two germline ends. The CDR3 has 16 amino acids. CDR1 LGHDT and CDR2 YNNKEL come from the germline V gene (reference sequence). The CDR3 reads CASSHKLLATNEKLFF. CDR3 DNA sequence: TGTGCCAGCAGCCATAAGCTGTTAGCCACTAATGAAAAACTGTTTTTT.

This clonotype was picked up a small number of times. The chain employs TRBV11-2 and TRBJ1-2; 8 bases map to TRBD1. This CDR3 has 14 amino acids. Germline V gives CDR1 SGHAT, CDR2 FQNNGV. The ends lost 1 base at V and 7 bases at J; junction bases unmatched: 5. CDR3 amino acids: CASSLAGQVAGYTF. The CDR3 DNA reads TGTGCCAGCAGCTTAGCGGGACAGGTCGCTGGCTACACCTTC.

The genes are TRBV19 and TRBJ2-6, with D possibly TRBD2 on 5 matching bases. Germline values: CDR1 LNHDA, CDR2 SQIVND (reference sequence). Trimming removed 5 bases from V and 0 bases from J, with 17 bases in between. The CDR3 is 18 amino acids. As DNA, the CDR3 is TGTGCCAGTAGTCTACTAGGAACGAAGAGCTCTGGGGCCAACGTCCTGACTTTC. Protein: CASSLLGTKSSGANVLTF.

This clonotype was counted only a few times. The CDR3 DNA reads TGCAGTGCTAGAGTTCGGGGGCGCGGGACCGGGGAGCTGTTTTTT. The encoded protein is CSARVRGRGTGELFF. The rearrangement links TRBV20-1 to TRBJ2-2, with D perhaps being TRBD1 or TRBD2 (6 bases each). This CDR3 has 15 residues. Germline CDR1 reads DFQATT; CDR2 reads SNEGSKA (reference sequence). The V gene lost 1 base and the J gene lost 5 bases, with 14 bases spanning the gap.

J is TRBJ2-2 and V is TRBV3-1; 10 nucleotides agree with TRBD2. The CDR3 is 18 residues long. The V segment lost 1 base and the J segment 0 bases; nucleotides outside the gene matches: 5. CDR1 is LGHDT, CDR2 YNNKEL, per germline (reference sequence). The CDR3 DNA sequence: TGTGCCAGCAGCCAAGTTACTAGCGGGACCGCGAACACCGGGGAGCTGTTTTTT. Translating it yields CASSQVTSGTANTGELFF.

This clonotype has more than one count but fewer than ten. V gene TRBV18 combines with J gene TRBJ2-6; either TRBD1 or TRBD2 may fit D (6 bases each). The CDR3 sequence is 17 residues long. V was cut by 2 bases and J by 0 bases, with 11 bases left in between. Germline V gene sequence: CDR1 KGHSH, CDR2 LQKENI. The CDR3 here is CASSPGGPFSGANVLTF. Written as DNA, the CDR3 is TGTGCCAGCTCACCAGGGGGGCCCTTCTCTGGGGCCAACGTCCTGACTTTC.

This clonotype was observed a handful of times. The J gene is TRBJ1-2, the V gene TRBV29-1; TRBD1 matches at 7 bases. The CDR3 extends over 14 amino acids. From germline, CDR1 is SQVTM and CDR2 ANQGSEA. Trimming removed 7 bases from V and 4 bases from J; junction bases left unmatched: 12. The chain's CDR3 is CSAWDSTRGYGYTF. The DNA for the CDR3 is TGCAGCGCTTGGGACAGCACAAGGGGCTATGGCTACACCTTC.

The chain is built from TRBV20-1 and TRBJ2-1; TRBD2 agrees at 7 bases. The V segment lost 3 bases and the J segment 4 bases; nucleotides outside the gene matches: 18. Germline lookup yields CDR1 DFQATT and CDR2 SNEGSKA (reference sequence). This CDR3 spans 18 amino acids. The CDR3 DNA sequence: TGCAGTGCTAGTGGTTTGGGTCGAAGCGGGATCCTTTACAATGAGCAGTTCTTC. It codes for CSASGLGRSGILYNEQFF.

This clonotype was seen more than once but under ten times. CDR3 sequence reads: CSARDPRTGDMTEAFF. The CDR3, as DNA: TGCAGTGCTAGAGATCCTCGGACAGGGGACATGACGGAAGCTTTCTTT. The J gene is TRBJ1-1, the V gene TRBV20-1; TRBD1 agrees at 9 bases. V was clipped by 0 bases and J by 8 bases; unmatched bases: 13. In germline, CDR1 is DFQATT, CDR2 SNEGSKA (reference sequence). The CDR3 has 16 residues.

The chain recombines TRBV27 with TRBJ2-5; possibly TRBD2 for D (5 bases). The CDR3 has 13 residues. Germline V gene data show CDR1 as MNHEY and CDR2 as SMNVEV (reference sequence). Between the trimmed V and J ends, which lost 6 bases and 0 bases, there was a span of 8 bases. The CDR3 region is CASRTRYQETQYF. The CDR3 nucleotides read TGTGCCAGCAGAACTAGGTACCAAGAGACCCAGTACTTC.

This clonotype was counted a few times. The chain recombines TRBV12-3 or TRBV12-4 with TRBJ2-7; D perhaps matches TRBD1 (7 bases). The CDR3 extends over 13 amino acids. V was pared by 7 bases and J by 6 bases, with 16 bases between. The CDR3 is CASTYLQGGEQYF. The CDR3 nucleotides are TGTGCCAGCACCTACCTTCAGGGGGGCGAGCAGTACTTC.

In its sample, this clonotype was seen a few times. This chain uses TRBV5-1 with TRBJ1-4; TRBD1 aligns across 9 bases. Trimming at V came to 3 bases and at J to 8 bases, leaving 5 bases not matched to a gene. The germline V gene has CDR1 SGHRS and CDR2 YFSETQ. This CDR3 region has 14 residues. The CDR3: CASSSGQGREKLFF. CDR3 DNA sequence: TGCGCCAGCAGCTCCGGACAGGGGAGGGAAAAACTGTTTTTT.

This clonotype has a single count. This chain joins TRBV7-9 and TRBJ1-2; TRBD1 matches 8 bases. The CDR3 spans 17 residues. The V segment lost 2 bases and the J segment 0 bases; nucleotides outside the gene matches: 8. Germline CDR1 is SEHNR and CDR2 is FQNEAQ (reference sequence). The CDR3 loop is CASSLPDRGRANYGYTF. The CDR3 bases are TGTGCCAGCAGCTTACCAGACAGGGGACGGGCTAACTATGGCTACACCTTC.